A selection of T cell receptor beta chains follows, all from one sample in a study of spatial heterogeneity in lung cancer. TCRdb reprocessed the 5' RACE reads with MiXCR, giving one entry per CDR3 protein. The table records roughly 120,000 distinct CDR3 sequences, 10% to 13% of them present only once. Source: PBMCs, taken at follow-up. These receptors originate from a female donor with early-stage non-small cell lung cancer. Each CDR3 is given with its conserved first and last residue. The D gene is left open where the match is weak. Clone size appears in some rows only: once, few, many, or a class for an expanded clone.

>TRBJ1-5|TRBV5-5|TRBD1|few
CASSLAEGASNQPQHF
TGTGCCAGCAGCTTGGCCGAGGGGGCCAGCAATCAGCCCCAGCATTTT
>TRBJ2-2|TRBV7-2|NA|few
CASSLQQANTGELFF
TGTGCCAGCAGCTTACAACAGGCGAACACCGGGGAGCTGTTTTTT
>TRBJ1-1|TRBV7-9|NA|NA
CASSLESGNTEAFF
TGTGCCAGCAGCTTAGAGTCCGGGAACACTGAAGCTTTCTTT
>TRBJ1-2|TRBV27|TRBD1|many
CASKKGGQEKGYTF
TGTGCCAGCAAAAAAGGGGGACAGGAGAAAGGCTACACCTTC
>TRBJ1-6|TRBV28|TRBD1|few
CASSVGQVPLHF
TGTGCCAGCAGCGTTGGACAGGTTCCCCTCCACTTT
>TRBJ2-1|TRBV11-1|TRBD2|few
CASSWQGGRGEGNEQFF
TGTGCCAGCAGCTGGCAGGGTGGGAGGGGAGAAGGCAATGAGCAGTTCTTC
>TRBJ1-1|TRBV6-5|TRBD1|NA
CASSARDRNTEAFF
TGTGCCAGCAGTGCCCGGGACAGAAACACTGAAGCTTTCTTT
>TRBJ2-6|TRBV12-3/TRBV12-4|TRBD1|many
CASNLQGPGANVLTF
TGTGCCAGCAACTTACAGGGGCCCGGGGCCAACGTCCTGACTTTC
>TRBJ2-7|TRBV20-1|TRBD1|many
CSASTGYYEQYF
TGCAGTGCTTCGACAGGGTACTACGAGCAGTACTTC
>TRBJ1-2|TRBV20-1|TRBD1|NA
CSAPGQGNYGYTF
TGCAGCGCTCCGGGACAGGGAAACTATGGCTACACCTTC
>TRBJ2-2|TRBV6-5|TRBD1|NA
CASSYATGAGGLTGELFF
TGTGCCAGCAGTTACGCTACCGGGGCAGGGGGCCTCACCGGGGAGCTGTTTTTT
>TRBJ2-1|TRBV11-3|NA|NA
CASSLEEASRPFF
TGTGCCAGCAGCTTAGAGGAGGCAAGTCGGCCGTTCTTC
>TRBJ2-3|TRBV28|NA|many
CASNPSRLDTQYF
TGTGCCAGCAACCCCAGCCGTTTGGATACGCAGTATTTT
>TRBJ2-2|TRBV19|NA|NA
CASSIQNTGELFF
TGTGCCAGTAGTATACAGAACACCGGGGAGCTGTTTTTT
>TRBJ2-1|TRBV7-2|NA|few
CASSFLRGVPNEQFF
TGTGCCAGCAGCTTTCTCAGGGGAGTTCCTAATGAGCAGTTCTTC
>TRBJ1-1|TRBV30|NA|NA
CAWSVWGFEAFF
TGTGCCTGGAGTGTGTGGGGATTTGAAGCTTTCTTT
>TRBJ1-6|TRBV24-1|NA|many
CATSDIGVAAPLHF
TGTGCCACCAGTGATATTGGGGTGGCCGCACCCCTCCACTTT
>TRBJ1-4|TRBV2|NA|NA
CASSINEKLFF
TGTGCCAGCTCAATTAATGAAAAACTGTTTTTT
>TRBJ2-5|TRBV27|TRBD1|few
CASSGYRGFRETQYF
TGTGCCAGCAGTGGATACAGGGGTTTTAGAGAGACCCAGTACTTC
>TRBJ2-5|TRBV6-5|TRBD2|many
CASSYSTFSGETQYF
TGTGCCAGCAGTTACTCGACGTTTAGCGGGGAGACCCAGTACTTC
>TRBJ1-2|TRBV6-1|TRBD1|few
CASRAGQGLNGYTF
TGTGCCAGCAGAGCGGGACAGGGACTCAATGGCTACACCTTC
>TRBJ2-3|TRBV10-3|NA|few
CAISDGLVSDTQYF
TGTGCCATCAGTGATGGGCTAGTCTCAGATACGCAGTATTTT
>TRBJ2-1|TRBV18|TRBD2|NA
CASSPPSGGVLLEQFF
TGTGCCAGCTCACCACCGTCGGGAGGCGTTCTTTTGGAGCAGTTCTTC
>TRBJ1-2|TRBV28|NA|NA
CASSFGVVIPYGYTF
TGTGCCAGCAGTTTCGGGGTGGTCATACCCTATGGCTACACCTTC
>TRBJ2-1|TRBV9|NA|few
CASSVDQYNEQFF
TGTGCCAGCAGCGTCGATCAGTACAATGAGCAGTTCTTC
>TRBJ2-1|TRBV7-2|TRBD1|few
CASRKGAREQFF
TGTGCCAGCAGAAAGGGGGCGAGGGAGCAGTTCTTC
>TRBJ1-2|TRBV19|NA|NA
CASRVPGDNYGYTF
TGTGCCAGTAGGGTTCCAGGGGATAACTATGGCTACACCTTC
>TRBJ1-3|TRBV30|TRBD1|NA
CAWSTGVRNTIYF
TGTGCCTGGAGTACAGGGGTCCGAAACACCATATATTTT